This T cell receptor beta chain was documented in a study of T cell repertoires in cytomegalovirus infection (dated 2019 in TCRdb). For the study in its entirety: The peptide stimulations were aimed at well-studied HLA-B-restricted epitopes as well as recently identified HLA-C-restricted CMV epitopes, whose presentation resists viral immunomodulation. Donor HLA type was relevant to the analysis, because carriage of CMV infection together with the matching HLA type was indicated by public TCR beta signatures. The full study reports these points: Carriers of CMV infection plus the relevant HLA type were discriminated by the cumulative frequency of public TCR beta family members in the study cohort and in an independent roughly 320-donor cohort. The ex vivo response was dominated by HLA-C-restricted CMV-specific TCR beta clonotypes, which also provided the single most frequent clonotype in two of eight donors.

Its CDR3 holds 13 amino acids, cysteine through phenylalanine. Just CDR3 DNA is preserved here, 39 bases in frame from base 1. Between the V and J ends, shortened by 4 bases and 3 bases respectively, the junction contains 4 bases. The germline V gene specifies SGHVS as CDR1 and FNYEAQ as CDR2. About this clonotype itself: What antigen it recognizes has not been identified. Base qualities are not provided; no much larger clone lies one nucleotide away.

Taken with the paper, the label for treatment or condition translates to: in vitro stimulation with specific CMV peptide epitopes to enrich CMV-specific T cells. The reads were generated on an Illumina HiSeq 1500. The raw public data were reprocessed by TCRdb itself: fastp quality trimming at Q25, MiXCR clonotype calling, in-frame beta chains only. Here each entry gathers all rows of one CDR3 protein and keeps the most common genes and DNA. Within this sample are about half a million distinct CDR3 sequences, with roughly 43% of them counted one time only. The ten most abundant clones make up 43% of the sample.

The chain employs TRBV7-6 and TRBJ2-6, with no confident D gene call. This receptor was obtained from a human donor in good health (CMV status not recorded). Some clones in this sample may be carry-over from other donors' samples. Source: cultured PBMCs, taken from culture after CMV antigen stimulation. This receptor carries the CDR3 CASSSGGANVLTF. The DNA sequence is given as TGTGCCAGCAGCTCCGGTGGGGCCAACGTCCTGACTTTC.